Listed below are T cell receptor beta chains from one sample, sequenced in a study of cytomegalovirus exposure and HLA in healthy donors. Sequencing was performed with immunoSEQ multiplex PCR; in TCRdb, only in-frame clones are kept and a portion is missing. Of 150,000 to 200,000 clones detected, roughly three quarters appear once; the ten largest clones hold 2% to 2.5%. Sequencing used PBMCs. The receptor set was obtained from a woman in her twenties or thirties in good health and CMV-seropositive. CDR3s include the opening cysteine and the closing phenylalanine or tryptophan. A D gene is named only where the DNA matches it firmly. Rows may omit the clone size; those that give it use once, few, many or a size class.

cdr3_aa,cdr3_nt,clone_size,d_call,j_call,v_call
CASIGTDTQYF,TGTGCCAGCATCGGCACAGATACGCAGTATTTT,NA,NA,TRBJ2-3,TRBV7-2
CASSDTTRFGTEAFF,TGTGCCAGTAGCGACACGACAAGATTCGGCACTGAAGCTTTCTTT,NA,NA,TRBJ1-1,TRBV19
CASSPNGQGRPPLHF,TGTGCCAGCAGCCCCAACGGACAGGGTCGGCCACCCCTCCACTTT,NA,TRBD1,TRBJ1-6,TRBV6-5
CASGRDRNYGYTF,TGTGCCAGCGGTCGAGACAGGAACTATGGCTACACCTTC,NA,NA,TRBJ1-2,TRBV9
CASSEGSGGETQYF,TGTGCCAGCAGTGAAGGTAGCGGGGGGGAGACCCAGTACTTC,NA,TRBD2,TRBJ2-5,TRBV2
CASSDSGGFWYEQYF,TGTGCCAGCAGTGATTCTGGGGGGTTCTGGTACGAGCAGTACTTC,NA,NA,TRBJ2-7,TRBV6-1
CASSPITRVAGGSYEQYF,TGTGCCAGCAGCCCTATAACCAGGGTGGCGGGGGGGTCCTACGAGCAGTACTTC,NA,TRBD2,TRBJ2-7,TRBV11-2
CASSLVASGGYEQYF,TGTGCCAGCAGCTTAGTCGCTAGCGGGGGTTACGAGCAGTACTTC,NA,TRBD2,TRBJ2-7,TRBV7-2
CASSQVGLGLSSYNEQFF,TGTGCCAGCAGCCAAGTGGGACTAGGGTTGAGCTCCTACAATGAGCAGTTCTTC,few,TRBD2,TRBJ2-1,TRBV4-2
CATSRDPVTGTEKLFF,TGTGCCACCAGCAGAGATCCAGTGACGGGAACTGAAAAACTGTTTTTT,NA,NA,TRBJ1-4,TRBV15
CTSSQGTARGSPLHF,TGTACCAGCAGCCAGGGGACAGCACGGGGTTCACCCCTCCACTTT,NA,TRBD1,TRBJ1-6,TRBV28
CASRQEERLSDGYTF,TGCGCCAGCAGACAAGAAGAAAGGCTCAGCGATGGCTACACCTTC,NA,NA,TRBJ1-2,TRBV4-3
CASSSTGTIPYGYTF,TGCGCCAGCAGTTCAACAGGGACGATCCCCTATGGCTACACCTTC,NA,NA,TRBJ1-2,TRBV5-1
CASSVRTSGYNEQFF,TGTGCCAGCAGCGTAAGGACTAGCGGTTACAATGAGCAGTTCTTC,NA,TRBD2,TRBJ2-1,TRBV9
CASSFPLAGLASSYEQYF,TGTGCCAGCAGTTTTCCCCTCGCGGGACTAGCTAGCTCCTACGAGCAGTACTTC,once,TRBD2,TRBJ2-7,TRBV28
CASSLDGQGGYTF,TGCGCCAGCAGCTTGGATGGCCAGGGTGGCTACACCTTC,NA,NA,TRBJ1-2,TRBV5-1
CSALTSGGETQYF,TGCAGCGCCCTGACTAGCGGGGGGGAGACCCAGTACTTC,once,TRBD2,TRBJ2-5,TRBV29-1
CASSKGGTINYGYTF,TGTGCCAGCAGTAAGGGGGGGACAATTAACTATGGCTACACCTTC,NA,NA,TRBJ1-2,TRBV28
CASSHGTDVRQPQHF,TGTGCCAGCAGCCACGGGACAGACGTCCGGCAGCCCCAGCATTTT,NA,TRBD1,TRBJ1-5,TRBV7-8
CASSAMGGQDLSYEQYF,TGTGCCAGTAGTGCTATGGGGGGGCAGGATCTTTCCTACGAGCAGTACTTC,few,NA,TRBJ2-7,TRBV19
CASSAGGGGYTF,TGTGCCAGCAGCGCGGGGGGTGGTGGCTACACCTTC,NA,NA,TRBJ1-2,TRBV9
CASTRIPRTEAFF,TGCGCCAGCACTAGGATTCCACGCACTGAAGCTTTCTTT,NA,NA,TRBJ1-1,TRBV4-1
CASSLARVATYSNQPQHF,TGTGCCAGCAGCTTAGCGCGGGTGGCAACCTATAGCAATCAGCCCCAGCATTTT,NA,NA,TRBJ1-5,TRBV7-8
CASSVGRGGGLAEAFF,TGTGCCAGCAGCGTAGGAAGGGGGGGAGGATTGGCTGAAGCTTTCTTT,NA,NA,TRBJ1-1,TRBV9